The rows below give T cell receptor beta chains drawn from one sample of a study of OX40 agonist ivuxolimab in advanced cancers. Method: immunoSEQ multiplex PCR; TCRdb's copy keeps in-frame clones and lacks some. The table shows about 75,000 clones, with 75% to 90% occurring only once. Sequencing was performed on CD4+ or CD8+ T cells sorted from blood, taken in a trial of the OX40 agonist ivuxolimab. The receptors come from an adult with an advanced solid tumor such as melanoma, head and neck, liver or kidney cancer. The CDR3 runs from the conserved cysteine through the conserved F or W. The D gene is left open where the match is weak. Not all rows give a size; the values are once, few, many and, for expanded clones, a class.

NA TRBJ2-3 NA TRBV30 CAWSAITDTQYF TGTGCCTGGAGTGCGATCACAGATACGCAGTATTTT
once TRBJ1-1 NA TRBV7-3 CASSLGDGTEAFF TGTGCCAGCAGCTTAGGGGACGGCACTGAAGCTTTCTTT
NA TRBJ1-4 NA TRBV19 CASSMTDNEKLFF TGTGCCAGTAGTATGACTGATAATGAAAAACTGTTTTTT
NA TRBJ2-2 TRBD2 TRBV27 CASKSHGLAAQGTGELFF TGTGCCAGCAAATCTCACGGGCTAGCGGCTCAAGGGACCGGGGAGCTGTTTTTT
once TRBJ2-4 NA TRBV30 CALLGGIAKNIQYF TGTGCCCTCCTCGGAGGGATAGCCAAAAACATTCAGTACTTC
NA TRBJ1-1 TRBD1 TRBV28 CASSSQTRGGTEAFF TGTGCCAGCAGTTCGCAGACCAGGGGGGGAACTGAAGCTTTCTTT
NA TRBJ2-1 TRBD1 TRBV18 CASSDRYGNEQFF TGTGCCAGCTCGGACAGGTATGGCAATGAGCAGTTCTTC
once TRBJ1-1 TRBD1 TRBV5-1 CASSWQGGNTEAFF TGCGCCAGCAGCTGGCAGGGGGGGAACACTGAAGCTTTCTTT
NA TRBJ2-6 NA TRBV18 CASSPRQGQAPGANVLTF TGTGCCAGCTCACCACGGCAGGGTCAGGCCCCTGGGGCCAACGTCCTGACTTTC
NA TRBJ2-5 NA TRBV19 CASRRASEETQYF TGTGCCAGTAGGAGGGCTAGCGAAGAGACCCAGTACTTC